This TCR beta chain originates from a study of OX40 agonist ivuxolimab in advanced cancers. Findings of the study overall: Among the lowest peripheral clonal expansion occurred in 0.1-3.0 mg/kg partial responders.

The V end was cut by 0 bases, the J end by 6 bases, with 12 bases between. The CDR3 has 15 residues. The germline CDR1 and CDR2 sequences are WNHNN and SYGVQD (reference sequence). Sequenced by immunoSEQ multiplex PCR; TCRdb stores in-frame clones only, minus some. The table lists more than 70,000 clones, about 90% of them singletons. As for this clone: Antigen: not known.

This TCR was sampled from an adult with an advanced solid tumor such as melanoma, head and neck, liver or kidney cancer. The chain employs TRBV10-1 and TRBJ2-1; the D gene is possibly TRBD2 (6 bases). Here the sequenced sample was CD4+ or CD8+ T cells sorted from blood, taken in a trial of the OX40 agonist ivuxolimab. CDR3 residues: CASSESGTLGNEQFF. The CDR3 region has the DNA TGCGCCAGCAGTGAGTCTGGGACTCTGGGCAATGAGCAGTTCTTC.